This T cell receptor beta chain is drawn from a study of robustness of blood B and T cell sequencing (dated by TCRdb to 2016 to 2019). In terms of the full investigation: The goal of the study was to figure out the amount of peripheral blood required to reliably characterize the TCRbeta and IgG repertoires of an individual. As technical replicates, two replicate TCRbeta cDNA libraries were made from one shared RNA pool taken from a single 10 ml draw. In each of the approximately ten independently drawn blood samples, both the TCRbeta and the IgG repertoires were quantified. The paper as a whole reports these results and caveats: Because EDTA tubes had to be fractionated immediately, the use of EDTA tubes in multi-site collections was limited. Between the technical replicate libraries, under 95% of the top 10,000 TCRbeta clonotypes in one library were also present in the other library. Pooling tubes did not make the overlap of rare TCRbeta clonotypes any better, which implies that much larger blood volumes would be needed to capture those rare clonotypes. One pair of TCRbeta libraries showed evidence of cross-contamination, likely from batch processing; the shared UMI-sequence pairs were removed. The TCRbeta rarefaction curves did not fully level off, which suggests under-sequencing or many low-abundance clonotypes. Every single 10 ml sample contained the 1,000 most abundant TCRbeta clonotypes from the pooled draws. Combining 3 or 4 tubes (roughly 30-45 ml blood) brought coverage of the top 10,000 TCRbeta clonotypes close to saturation.

TCRbeta repertoires were measured from mRNA instead of genomic DNA, an approach that captures expressed receptors. Buffy coat leukocytes were collected into Trizol, and RNA was extracted with the Direct-zol RNA MiniPrep Plus kit without cell sorting. EDTA blood tubes were spun right away at 4 degrees C to separate plasma, buffy coat and red blood cells. Receptors were amplified or captured by PCR. The data were produced on an Illumina MiSeq. SMARTScribe reverse transcriptase and a 5' template-switch oligo, by which a universal priming site was added, were used for cDNA synthesis. Each cDNA molecule was tagged by a 12-nucleotide random unique molecular identifier (UMI) carried on the template-switch oligo. During reverse transcription, TCRbeta transcripts were targeted using chain-specific reverse primers. Residual template-switch adapters were removed by uracil DNA glycosylase treatment, and cDNA was purified using a Qiagen MinElute kit. The first PCR used KAPA HiFi HotStart ReadyMix for about 23 cycles, split across four 50 ul reactions with step-out primers. First-round PCR products were gel-purified before further amplification. Illumina Nextera adapters were attached in a second PCR of around 8 cycles, and the libraries were then purified and pooled. For each TCRbeta molecule, the UMI barcode was captured by a 50-nucleotide 5' read. The study's own analysis went as follows. Using the MIGEC toolkit, reads were grouped by UMI into consensus reads. PEAR was used to merge forward and reverse consensus reads into final reads. Identical UMI-sequence pairs found in more than one library were treated as cross-sample contamination and removed by a custom decontamination script. MIGMAP, a wrapper around IgBLAST, was used for V(D)J assignment and CDR3 extraction. A TCR clonotype was defined as sharing the same V gene, J gene and CDR3 amino acid sequence, and CDR1 and CDR2 were not sequenced. TCRdb trimmed public reads at Q25 via fastp, called clones via MiXCR and kept in-frame beta chains. Each entry merges the rows of one CDR3 protein and shows their most common DNA and genes. The V and J calls and clone size are TCRdb's, not the authors'. This sample is represented by about 1,200 distinct CDR3 sequences; around 72% of them were singletons. The top ten clones comprise more than 35% of the sample.

In the case of this clonotype: The specificity of this receptor is unknown. Qualities for individual bases were not recorded, and no much larger clone is one base off.

The CDR3 contains 15 residues, cysteine and phenylalanine counted. The read is trimmed to its CDR3 DNA, 45 bases read in frame from base 1. V is cut by 3 bases and J by 5 bases, and the space between the germline ends is 13 bases. The germline V gene supplies CDR1 SGHTA and CDR2 FQGTGA. The TCR comes from a human donor in good health. What was sequenced was peripheral blood. In this chain, TRBV7-3 is recombined with TRBJ2-2; no D gene is confidently identified. The nucleotide sequence reads TGTGCCAGCAGCTTTGGTGGACGAGAGACCGGGGAGCTGTTTTTT. This gives the protein CASSFGGRETGELFF. Reference TRBV7-3 and TRBJ2-2 proteins supply the regions before and after the CDR3; the full variable domain is: GAGVSQTPSNKVTEKGKYVELRCDPISGHTALYWYRQSLGQGPEFLIYFQGTGAADDSGLPNDRFFAVRPEGSVSTLKIQRTERGDSAVYLCASSFGGRETGELFFGEGSRLTVL.